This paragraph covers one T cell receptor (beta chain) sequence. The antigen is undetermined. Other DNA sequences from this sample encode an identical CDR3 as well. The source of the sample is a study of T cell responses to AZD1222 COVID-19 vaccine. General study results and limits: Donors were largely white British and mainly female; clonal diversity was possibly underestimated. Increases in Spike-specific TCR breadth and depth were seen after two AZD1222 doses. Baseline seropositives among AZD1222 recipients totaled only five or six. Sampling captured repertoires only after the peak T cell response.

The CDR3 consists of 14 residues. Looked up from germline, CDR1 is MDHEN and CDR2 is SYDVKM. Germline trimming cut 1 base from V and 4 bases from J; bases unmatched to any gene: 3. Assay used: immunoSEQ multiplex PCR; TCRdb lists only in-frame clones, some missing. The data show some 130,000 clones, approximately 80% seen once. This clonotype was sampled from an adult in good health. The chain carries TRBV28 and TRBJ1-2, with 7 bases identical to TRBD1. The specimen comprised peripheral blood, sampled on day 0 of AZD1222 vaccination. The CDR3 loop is CASSLSTGTYGYTF. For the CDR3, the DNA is TGTGCCAGCAGTTTATCGACAGGGACCTATGGCTACACCTTC.